What follows are 25 T cell receptor beta chains derived from one specimen sequenced in a study of glioma-infiltrating T cells (TCRdb year 2016). Sequencing took place on an Illumina MiSeq. TCR alpha and beta CDR3 regions were amplified with the iRepertoire nested amplicon-rescue multiplex PCR (arm-PCR) platform from RNA. TCRdb reworked the public reads: Q25 trimming with fastp, MiXCR clone assembly, productive beta chains retained. Each entry merges the rows of one CDR3 protein and shows their most common DNA and genes. Within this sample are 100,000 to 150,000 distinct CDR3 sequences, with approximately 25% of them counted one time only. The ten largest clones capture about 15% of the sample. The specimen sequenced was glioma tissue, nonneoplastic brain tissue, or PBMCs (not recorded which). The source is a human donor with low-grade glioma or glioblastoma, undergoing nonglioma brain surgery, or in good health (not recorded which).

On this clonotype itself: One end of the junction varies from germline; a read error may be responsible. This sequence joins TRBV7-9 and TRBJ2-5; no definite D call. The germline gives CDR1 SEHNR, CDR2 FQNEAQ (reference sequence). The CDR3 has 14 residues. The CDR3 sequence: CASSRGTNSETKYF. The CDR3 DNA is TGTGCCAGCAGCCGCGGTACTAATTCAGAGACCAAGTACTTC.

This clonotype was counted many times. The J gene is TRBJ2-3, the V gene TRBV24-1; possible D gene TRBD1, 6 bases. The length of the CDR3 is 14 residues. Trimming removed 3 bases from V and 7 bases from J, with 13 bases in between. Germline-derived CDR1 and CDR2 are KGHDR and SFDVKD. CDR3 sequence: CATSDVTGMNTQYF. The DNA of the CDR3 is TGTGCCACCAGTGATGTAACAGGGATGAATACGCAGTATTTT.

This clonotype was seen a few times. V and J are TRBV7-9 and TRBJ1-5; D may be TRBD1 (6 bases). The V gene lost 7 bases and the J gene lost 0 bases, with 10 bases spanning the gap. The CDR3 runs to 14 residues. Germline V lookup: CDR1 SEHNR, CDR2 FQNEAQ (reference sequence). The CDR3 region has the DNA TGTGCCAGCACCCGGACAGATAGCAATCAGCCCCAGCATTTT. As protein: CASTRTDSNQPQHF. The full variable domain, rest sourced from reference TRBV7-9 and TRBJ1-5, is DTGVSQNPRHKITKRGQNVTFRCDPISEHNRLYWYRQTLGQGPEFLTYFQNEAQLEKSRLLSDRFSAERPKGSFSTLEIQRTEQGDSAMYLCASTRTDSNQPQHFGDGTRLSIL.

Many counts were recorded for this clonotype. This sequence joins TRBV12-3 or TRBV12-4 and TRBJ1-2, with D unresolved. The CDR3 is 11 residues long. Trimming took off 4 bases at V and 5 bases at J, with 5 bases between the two ends. The CDR3 coding sequence is TGTGCCAGCAGTTACCTGTATGGCTACACCTTC. Its translation is CASSYLYGYTF.

This clonotype was observed a handful of times. The chain carries TRBV29-1 and TRBJ2-1; D is unclear. This CDR3 comprises 10 residues. Germline CDR1 and CDR2: SQVTM and ANQGSEA. Trimming removed 3 bases from V and 9 bases from J, with 6 bases in between. CDR3 amino acids: CSVESSEQFF. The CDR3 DNA follows: TGCAGCGTTGAGTCCTCTGAGCAGTTCTTC.

Many counts were recorded for this clonotype. The chain links TRBV15 to TRBJ1-4; D gene uncertain. The length of the CDR3 is 13 residues. Trimming left V 0 bases short and J 8 bases short, with 7 bases between. Germline CDR1 reads LNHNV; CDR2 reads YYDKDF (reference sequence). The DNA for the CDR3 is TGTGCCACCAGCAGAGATACGGGGGAAAAACTGTTTTTT. It codes for CATSRDTGEKLFF.

This clonotype was picked up many times. This chain uses TRBV6-6 with TRBJ2-7; D is ambiguous. V was pared by 0 bases and J by 9 bases, with 18 bases between. Germline-derived CDR1 and CDR2 are MNHNY and SVGAGI (reference sequence). The CDR3 length is 15 residues. The chain's CDR3 is CASSYSSQPAGTQYF. CDR3 bases: TGTGCCAGCAGTTACTCGAGCCAACCGGCTGGAACGCAGTACTTC.

This clonotype was recorded at least ten times. The chain joins TRBV6-1 to TRBJ2-7, with D hard to call. CDR1 is MNHNS, CDR2 SASEGT, per germline. The CDR3 covers 13 residues. Trimming removed 6 bases from V and 2 bases from J, with 11 bases in between. CDR3 residues: CASSLELAYEQYF. The CDR3 nucleotides are TGTGCCAGCAGCCTGGAATTAGCCTACGAGCAGTACTTC.

At least ten counts were recorded for this clonotype. The rearrangement joins TRBV7-2 to TRBJ2-7; the D is unclear. This CDR3 has 12 residues. V lost 5 bases to trimming and J lost 3 bases, with 8 bases between them. The V gene's germline CDR1 is SGHTA and CDR2 FQGNSA. CDR3 sequence (DNA): TGTGCCAGCAGCCCACCTAACTACGAGCAGTACTTC. Its protein is CASSPPNYEQYF.

This clonotype was counted ten times or more. The chain combines TRBV2 with TRBJ2-1, with 14 bases identical to TRBD2. This CDR3 contains 14 residues. Germline V gene data show CDR1 as SNHLY and CDR2 as FYNNEI. The J segment lost 8 bases and the V segment lost 5 bases, leaving 2 bases of the junction unmatched. In nucleotides, the CDR3 is TGTGCCAGCAGTTGGACTAGCGGGAGGTATGAGCAGTTCTTC. Encoded protein: CASSWTSGRYEQFF.

Only a few counts were recorded for this clonotype. The gene calls are TRBV2 and TRBJ1-1; the match to TRBD1 covers 10 bases. V lost 6 bases to trimming and J lost 5 bases; unmatched junction nucleotides: 12. Germline lookup yields CDR1 SNHLY and CDR2 FYNNEI. The length of the CDR3 is 16 residues. The CDR3 loop reads CASRDGTGVTGTEAFF. CDR3 DNA sequence: TGTGCCAGCAGAGACGGGACAGGGGTTACTGGGACTGAAGCTTTCTTT.

The sample holds many counts of this clonotype. The chain uses TRBV24-1 and TRBJ1-5; D ambiguous. Trimming left V 2 bases short and J 6 bases short, with 10 bases between. This CDR3 is built from 14 residues. Looked up from germline, CDR1 is KGHDR and CDR2 is SFDVKD. The CDR3 loop reads CATSDSQNRQPQHF. The DNA of the CDR3 is TGTGCCACCAGTGATTCCCAAAATCGTCAGCCCCAGCATTTT.

This clonotype was seen at least ten times. The gene calls are TRBV6-1 and TRBJ2-3, with 11 bases that match TRBD2. This CDR3 is 14 amino acids long. The V segment lost 10 bases and the J segment 8 bases; nucleotides outside the gene matches: 11. Germline-derived CDR1 and CDR2 are MNHNS and SASEGT. The CDR3 nucleotides read TGTGCCACCCAACTAGCGGGAGTCTACGGTACGCAGTATTTT. It is translated as CATQLAGVYGTQYF.

This clonotype appeared many times. The chain carries TRBV4-1 and TRBJ2-3, with TRBD2 identical over 8 bases. CDR3 length: 16 residues. V shed 2 bases, J shed 4 bases, and the junction held 8 bases outside the gene matches. The germline V gene encodes CDR1 MGHRA and CDR2 YSYEKL. The CDR3 reads CASSQSGRTLADTQYF. CDR3 DNA sequence: TGCGCCAGCAGCCAAAGCGGGAGAACCCTCGCAGATACGCAGTATTTT.

Remarks on this clonotype: A much larger clone lies one base from this, so it may be a read error. The rearrangement uses TRBV4-3 and TRBJ1-1; no firm D call. The CDR3 loop spans 13 amino acids. The V end lost 4 bases, the J end lost 3 bases, and 9 bases lay between the germline ends. Per germline, CDR1 LGHNA and CDR2 YSLEER. CDR3 protein: CASSRSGDTEAFF. The DNA of the CDR3 is TGCGCCAGCAGCCGATCTGGGGACACTGAAGCTTTCTTT.

This clonotype was detected ten times or more. V usage is TRBV7-2 and J usage is TRBJ2-7; 14 bases are a match to TRBD2. The CDR3 sequence is 18 residues long. After removal of 5 bases from V and 2 bases from J, the junction contained 11 bases not matched to a gene. Looked up from germline, CDR1 is SGHTA and CDR2 is FQGNSA. The CDR3 is CASSLPGLAGVGTYEQYF. CDR3 in DNA: TGTGCCAGCAGCCTACCGGGACTAGCGGGAGTCGGCACCTACGAGCAGTACTTC.

In this sample, this clonotype turned up a few times. One junction end does not reproduce the germline sequence, and a read error may be involved. V usage is TRBV5-1 and J usage is TRBJ2-1, with a possible D match to TRBD2 (6 bases). The CDR3 runs to 16 residues. Germline V gene data show CDR1 as SGHRS and CDR2 as YFSETQ. The CDR3 spells CASSAPSGLSYSEQFF. The CDR3 nucleotides read TGCGCCAGCAGCGCACCAAGCGGGCTTTCCTACAGTGAGCAGTTCTTC. Filled out from reference TRBV5-1 and TRBJ2-1, the complete variable domain reads KAGVTQTPRYLIKTRGQQVTLSCSPISGHRSVSWYQQTPGQGLQFLFEYFSETQRNKGNFPGRFSGRQFSNSRSEMNVSTLELGDSALYLCASSAPSGLSYSEQFFGPGTRLTVL.

This clonotype was seen ten or more times. This may come from a read error, since a much larger clone is one base off. This sequence joins TRBV6-1 and TRBJ2-5, with TRBD2 matching 8 bases. The V gene end was trimmed by 1 base and the J gene end by 2 bases; junction bases not matched to a gene: 6. CDR3 length equals 16 residues. Germline-derived CDR1 and CDR2 are MNHNS and SASEGT. CDR3 amino acids: CASSEGVAGCQETQYF. The CDR3 nucleotides read TGTGCCAGCAGTGAAGGAGTAGCGGGGTGTCAAGAGACCCAGTACTTC.

This clonotype appeared many times. The chain combines TRBV24-1 with TRBJ2-7; no firm D call. The germline V gene has CDR1 KGHDR and CDR2 SFDVKD. The CDR3 totals 11 residues. Trimming took 8 bases from V and 5 from J, leaving 9 bases between them. As DNA, the CDR3 is TGTGCCACCACCGCAAGTCACGAGCAGTACTTC. It encodes CATTASHEQYF.

This clonotype was detected ten times or more. The chain combines TRBV28 with TRBJ2-1; D uncertain. Germline values: CDR1 MDHEN, CDR2 SYDVKM. V lost 9 bases to trimming and J lost 13 bases, with 13 bases between them. This CDR3 region has 10 residues. As DNA, the CDR3 is TGTGCCAGTCTACCCCAGAGCCAGTTCTTC. This gives the protein CASLPQSQFF. Looking up the rest from reference TRBV28 and TRBJ2-1 gives the full variable domain: DVKVTQSSRYLVKRTGEKVFLECVQDMDHENMFWYRQDPGLGLRLIYFSYDVKMKEKGDIPEGYSVSREKKERFSLILESASTNQTSMYLCASLPQSQFFGPGTRLTVL.

This clonotype was counted a few times. The chain carries TRBV2 and TRBJ1-3; no clear D gene. Trimming stripped 6 bases from V and 0 bases from J, with 9 bases between. CDR1 and CDR2 from the germline V gene are SNHLY and FYNNEI. The CDR3 covers 14 residues. The CDR3 region is CASRKDFSGNTIYF. CDR3 coding DNA: TGTGCCAGCAGGAAAGACTTCTCTGGAAACACCATATATTTT.

This clonotype occurred many times. It may be a read error: a sequence one base away is much more abundant. The chain combines TRBV6-1 with TRBJ2-3; 7 bases map to TRBD2. This CDR3 is 14 amino acids long. Looked up from germline, CDR1 is MNHNS and CDR2 is SASEGT. The ends lost 7 bases at V and 4 bases at J; junction bases unmatched: 8. The CDR3 reads CASTRTSAPDTQYF. In DNA form, the CDR3 reads TGTGCCAGCACACGGACTAGTGCCCCAGATACGCAGTATTTT.

The sample holds a few counts of this clonotype. The chain recombines TRBV5-6 with TRBJ2-7; 7 nucleotides line up with TRBD1. This CDR3 has 16 residues. Germline trimming cut 2 bases from V and 1 base from J; bases unmatched to any gene: 9. Germline-derived CDR1 and CDR2 are SGHDT and YYEEEE. The CDR3 spells CASSFTGVGGSYEQYF. The CDR3 DNA reads as TGTGCCAGCAGCTTCACAGGGGTCGGTGGGTCCTACGAGCAGTACTTC.

This clonotype was recorded at least ten times. The V gene is TRBV3-1, the J gene TRBJ2-1, with TRBD1 matching over 8 bases. Looked up from germline, CDR1 is LGHDT and CDR2 is YNNKEL (reference sequence). There are 14 residues in the CDR3. Trimming removed 3 bases from V and 8 bases from J; junction bases left unmatched: 6. The CDR3 reads CASSQDRVIDEQFF. The CDR3 DNA reads as TGTGCCAGCAGCCAGGACAGGGTTATCGATGAGCAGTTCTTC.

This clonotype was picked up many times. The chain recombines TRBV14 with TRBJ2-1; TRBD2 matches at 14 bases. The V and J ends lost 5 bases and 4 bases, in that order; junction bases with no gene match: 4. The CDR3 sequence is 16 residues long. From germline, CDR1 is SGHDN and CDR2 FVKESK. CDR3 residues: CASSSGTSGSYNEQFF. The CDR3 DNA is TGTGCCAGCAGCTCAGGGACTAGCGGGAGTTACAATGAGCAGTTCTTC.